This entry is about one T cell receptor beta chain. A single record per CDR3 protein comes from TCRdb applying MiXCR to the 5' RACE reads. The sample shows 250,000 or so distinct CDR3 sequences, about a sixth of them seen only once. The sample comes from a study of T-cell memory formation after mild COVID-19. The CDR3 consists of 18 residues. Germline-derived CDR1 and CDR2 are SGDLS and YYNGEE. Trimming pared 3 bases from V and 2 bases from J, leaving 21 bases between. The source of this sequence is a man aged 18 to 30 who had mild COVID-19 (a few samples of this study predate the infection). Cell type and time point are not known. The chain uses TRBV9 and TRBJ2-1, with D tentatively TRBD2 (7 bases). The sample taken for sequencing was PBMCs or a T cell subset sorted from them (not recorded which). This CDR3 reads CASSAAGLRGGAYNEQFF. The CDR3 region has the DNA TGTGCCAGCAGCGCGGCCGGGTTACGCGGGGGCGCCTACAATGAGCAGTTCTTC.